This T cell receptor beta chain emerged from a study of cytomegalovirus exposure and HLA in healthy donors (dated by TCRdb to the late 2010s). About the investigation overall: According to a later analysis, the 120 or so validation repertoires were produced on the same platform as the 666 repertoires of the first cohort. The study was designed to test whether signatures of past pathogen exposure could be identified by cataloging public T cell receptors. Along with the approximately 700-subject first cohort, a separate validation cohort of around 120 different subjects was used. To predict cytomegalovirus infection status, the study combined high-throughput TCR immunosequencing, statistical association of individual TCRs with disease status, and machine learning. Study-level results and caveats: In the study, approximately 160 TCR beta chains were listed as associated with cytomegalovirus. It was suggested by the authors that the approach could potentially be generalized to other disease states and immunological phenotypes. A later analysis found that TCRs clustered in the first cohort also tended to co-occur in the roughly 120 validation repertoires, with 94% of cluster scores above 0. Most TCR sequences were seen in very few donors, while some public TCRs were found in many individuals. In vitro tests confirmed that a few of the cytomegalovirus-associated TCR beta chains recognize cytomegalovirus antigens. All 120 or so repertoires were used to score co-occurrence in the validation cohort in a later analysis, because that analysis had no HLA typing for the cohort. In both the original and validation cohorts, the classifier was reported to diagnose cytomegalovirus status with high specificity and sensitivity.

Notes on this clone: The antigen it recognizes is unknown. No much larger clonotype is one base removed from it; base qualities were not supplied.

The CDR3 has 15 amino acids, counting the end cysteine and phenylalanine. The DNA shown is the 45-base CDR3, in frame from base 1. The germline V gene (reference sequence) yields LNHDA for CDR1 and SQIVND for CDR2. V lost 1 base and J lost 5 bases, and the count of bases not matched to a germline gene is 7. The donors were included in the validation cohort of 120 subjects, a group kept apart from the approximately 700-subject first cohort. Libraries were built with the immunoSEQ multiplex PCR assay. Per the authors' processing: A statistical classification framework was developed to diagnose cytomegalovirus status using the catalog of TCR beta chain sequences. TCRdb retrieved this table from immuneACCESS and kept in-frame rearrangements only. Not all clones are present; in checked studies, unresolved V genes account for under half, and no reason is known for the remainder. That table supplies the V and J calls and clone size; D and trimming were determined from the DNA. Here the sample has roughly 80,000 clones; roughly 88% occur a single time. Clones ranked in the top ten supply around 2.1% of the sample.

The specimen was PBMCs. The clonotype comes from a man aged 25-45 years in good health and CMV-seronegative. Recombination connected TRBV19 to TRBJ2-5; 7 central nucleotides agree with TRBD1. The DNA is TGTGCCAGTAGTATAGGCACAGGGGTAGGGGAGACCCAGTACTTC. This translates into CASSIGTGVGETQYF.